Presented here are 30 T cell receptor beta chains from one specimen sequenced in a study of type 1 regulatory T cells. From the reads, TCRdb called clonotypes with MiXCR, one entry per CDR3 protein. The sample includes some 100,000 distinct CDR3 sequences, about a third of them seen just once. Sequenced sample: CD4+ T cells, either the whole sample or a sorted fraction (not recorded which). The source of these receptors is a human donor in good health.

This clonotype was counted ten times or more. As DNA, the CDR3 is TGCAGTGCTAGGCCCAGGTACAATGAGCAGTTCTTC. It translates to CSARPRYNEQFF. The chain joins TRBV20-1 to TRBJ2-1; D is unresolved. Per germline, CDR1 DFQATT and CDR2 SNEGSKA (reference sequence). This CDR3 has 12 amino acids. Trimming took off 3 bases at V and 4 bases at J, with 7 bases between the two ends.

This chain links TRBV5-5 with TRBJ2-1; 8 bases fit TRBD2. After removal of 4 bases from V and 9 bases from J, the junction contained 12 bases not matched to a gene. The CDR3 loop spans 15 amino acids. Germline lookup yields CDR1 SGHKS and CDR2 YYEKEE (reference sequence). Here the CDR3 DNA reads TGTGCCAGCAGCGTCCTAGGGGCGGGAGGTTTTGAGCAGTTCTTC. Its protein product is CASSVLGAGGFEQFF.

The chain links TRBV18 to TRBJ1-1, with unresolved D. The CDR3 covers 13 residues. V lost 7 bases and J 2 bases, leaving 11 bases between the germline ends. The germline V gene encodes CDR1 KGHSH and CDR2 LQKENI. CDR3 amino acids: CASCGEGNTEAFF. The CDR3 nucleotides are TGTGCCAGCTGTGGGGAGGGTAACACTGAAGCTTTCTTT. The full variable domain, completed using reference TRBV18 and TRBJ1-1, is NAGVMQNPRHLVRRRGQEARLRCSPMKGHSHVYWYRQLPEEGLKFMVYLQKENIIDESGMPKERFSAEFPKEGPSILRIQQVVRGDSAAYFCASCGEGNTEAFFGQGTRLTVV.

The chain recombines TRBV12-3 or TRBV12-4 with TRBJ2-1; 7 bases are a match to TRBD2. The J segment lost 3 bases and the V segment lost 7 bases, leaving 6 bases of the junction unmatched. The CDR3 is 14 residues long. The CDR3 region has the DNA TGTGCCAGCACCCTCCTAGCGGTCTACAATGAGCAGTTCTTC. It yields the protein CASTLLAVYNEQFF.

The chain has TRBV15 and TRBJ1-1; D gene uncertain. The CDR3 has 12 amino acids. CDR1 and CDR2 (germline): LNHNV, YYDKDF (reference sequence). Between the trimmed V and J ends, which lost 8 bases and 5 bases, there was a span of 12 bases. CDR3 sequence: CATGPAGTEAFF. The CDR3 bases are TGTGCCACCGGGCCAGCTGGGACTGAAGCTTTCTTT.

The chain carries TRBV28 and TRBJ2-2, with TRBD2 identical over 9 bases. The CDR3 loop spans 15 amino acids. Per germline, CDR1 MDHEN and CDR2 SYDVKM. The ends lost 7 bases at V and 6 bases at J; junction bases unmatched: 9. CDR3: CASIPSGNGAGELFF. The CDR3 coding sequence is TGTGCCAGCATCCCTAGCGGGAACGGGGCCGGGGAGCTGTTTTTT.

The chain uses TRBV7-2 and TRBJ2-3; 8 bases are a match to TRBD1. V dropped 5 bases and J dropped 9; count of bases not matched to a gene: 10. The V gene's germline CDR1 is SGHTA and CDR2 FQGNSA. This CDR3 has 14 residues. CDR3 protein: CASSAVNRGETQYF. As DNA, the CDR3 is TGTGCCAGCAGCGCAGTAAACAGGGGGGAAACGCAGTATTTT.

This clonotype has a handful of counts. The chain recombines TRBV2 with TRBJ2-5; TRBD1 agrees at 8 bases. Trimming cost V 6 bases and J 5 bases; bases outside gene matches: 8. Germline CDR1 SNHLY, CDR2 FYNNEI. The CDR3 length is 14 residues. The chain's CDR3 is CASSSSGGRETQYF. CDR3 bases: TGTGCCAGCAGCTCGTCAGGGGGCCGGGAGACCCAGTACTTC.

This clonotype has just a few counts. This rearrangement joins TRBV20-1 to TRBJ2-3, with 13 bases lining up with TRBD2. The germline V gene has CDR1 DFQATT and CDR2 SNEGSKA (reference sequence). The V segment lost 3 bases and the J segment 1 base; nucleotides outside the gene matches: 4. The CDR3 loop spans 16 amino acids. Here the CDR3 reads CSASALAGGRTDTQYF. The CDR3 bases are TGCAGTGCTAGTGCACTAGCGGGAGGGCGCACAGATACGCAGTATTTT.

This clonotype was seen only a few times. V is TRBV7-2 and J is TRBJ2-5, with 9 bases fitting TRBD2. With 1 base clipped from V and 4 bases from J, the junction kept 7 bases outside the gene matches. This CDR3 region has 16 residues. Germline V gives CDR1 SGHTA, CDR2 FQGNSA. The CDR3 reads CASSLVFMTSGETQYF. The CDR3 bases are TGTGCCAGCAGCTTAGTTTTTATGACTAGCGGAGAGACCCAGTACTTC.

This chain links TRBV20-1 with TRBJ2-2; no clear D gene. The V end lost 2 bases, the J end lost 7 bases, and 11 bases lay between the germline ends. This CDR3 comprises 13 residues. CDR1 is DFQATT and CDR2 is SNEGSKA in the germline V gene (reference sequence). Here the CDR3 reads CSARLRLNGELFF. CDR3 bases: TGCAGTGCTAGATTAAGGTTGAACGGGGAGCTGTTTTTT.

This clonotype was recorded a few times. This chain links TRBV6-5 with TRBJ1-1; D remains ambiguous. The CDR3 loop spans 14 amino acids. The V end was cut by 5 bases, the J end by 4 bases, with 14 bases between. Germline V gene lookup returns CDR1 MNHEY and CDR2 SVGAGI. The CDR3 DNA sequence: TGTGCCAGCAGTGAGACTGGGAAGGGCACTGAAGCTTTCTTT. This codes for CASSETGKGTEAFF.

In this sample, this clonotype turned up a few times. The J gene is TRBJ1-5, the V gene TRBV7-8; possible D gene TRBD1, 6 bases. CDR1 and CDR2 (germline): SGHVS, FQNEAQ. Trimming stripped 1 base from V and 6 bases from J, with 13 bases between. The CDR3 consists of 15 residues. The CDR3 coding sequence is TGTGCCAGCAGCTTAGAGGGGGGGGCGATTCAGCCCCAGCATTTT. Translating gives CASSLEGGAIQPQHF.

V and J are TRBV5-6 and TRBJ1-6, with 10 bases aligning to TRBD1. Germline values: CDR1 SGHDT, CDR2 YYEEEE. The CDR3 totals 16 residues. The trim removed 4 bases at V and 5 bases at J, leaving 6 bases unmatched. The CDR3 sequence is CASSPRQGANNSPLHF. Here the CDR3 DNA reads TGTGCCAGCAGCCCACGACAGGGGGCAAATAATTCACCCCTCCACTTT.

V gene TRBV20-1 combines with J gene TRBJ2-1; 8 positions match TRBD2. The CDR3 consists of 15 residues. CDR1 is DFQATT and CDR2 is SNEGSKA in the germline V gene (reference sequence). The J segment lost 8 bases and the V segment lost 1 base, leaving 10 bases of the junction unmatched. CDR3 sequence reads: CSARVSSGPYDEQFF. In nucleotides, the CDR3 is TGCAGTGCTAGAGTTTCTAGCGGGCCGTACGATGAGCAGTTCTTC.

This clonotype showed up just a few times. The chain carries TRBV29-1 and TRBJ2-4; D not resolved. The CDR3 has 17 amino acids. The V gene lost 5 bases and the J gene lost 8 bases, with 28 bases spanning the gap. In germline, CDR1 is SQVTM, CDR2 ANQGSEA. The CDR3 protein is CSVRVGWRPMGQDIQYF. The CDR3 nucleotides are TGCAGCGTTCGGGTGGGTTGGCGGCCGATGGGTCAGGACATTCAGTACTTC.

In its sample, this clonotype was seen once. The V call is TRBV29-1, the J call TRBJ2-3; 15 nucleotides line up with TRBD2. The CDR3 has 17 amino acids. In germline, CDR1 is SQVTM, CDR2 ANQGSEA. V lost 7 bases to trimming and J lost 1 base; unmatched junction nucleotides: 9. The CDR3: CSATGTSGRFGTDTQYF. The CDR3 nucleotides are TGCAGCGCAACCGGGACTAGCGGGAGGTTCGGCACAGATACGCAGTATTTT.

This clonotype turned up a few times. The chain links TRBV11-2 to TRBJ2-1, with D perhaps TRBD2 (6 bases). The germline V and J ends were trimmed by 3 bases and 7 bases, with 13 bases remaining between them. Germline V gene sequence: CDR1 SGHAT, CDR2 FQNNGV. CDR3 length equals 14 residues. The chain's CDR3 is CASSFTSRGNEQFF. CDR3 DNA: TGTGCCAGCAGCTTTACCTCCCGGGGGAATGAGCAGTTCTTC.

The chain links TRBV20-1 to TRBJ2-7; tentatively, D is TRBD1 or TRBD2 (7 bases each). V was pared by 4 bases and J by 5 bases, with 15 bases between. The V gene's germline CDR1 is DFQATT and CDR2 SNEGSKA (reference sequence). This CDR3 has 13 amino acids. The CDR3 DNA follows: TGCAGTGCTAAAGAACAGGGGAGGGACGAGCAGTACTTC. It translates to CSAKEQGRDEQYF.

This clonotype was seen more than once but under ten times. The rearrangement links TRBV5-1 to TRBJ2-6; 9 bases align to TRBD1. CDR1 is SGHRS, CDR2 YFSETQ, per germline. The CDR3 is 18 amino acids. The V gene end was trimmed by 4 bases and the J gene end by 3 bases; junction bases not matched to a gene: 11. CDR3 nucleotide sequence: TGCGCCAGCAGCGCACCGGGACAGGGCTTTGTTGGGGCCAACGTCCTGACTTTC. Translating gives CASSAPGQGFVGANVLTF.

The chain employs TRBV10-3 and TRBJ1-1, with D uncertain. V was shortened by 4 bases and J by 0 bases, with 6 bases between the two germline ends. The CDR3 consists of 13 residues. Per germline, CDR1 ENHRY and CDR2 SYGVKD. The CDR3 DNA reads TGTGCCATCAGTGGCGGAGTGAACACTGAAGCTTTCTTT. Protein: CAISGGVNTEAFF.

The genes are TRBV20-1 and TRBJ2-7; 9 bases are a match to TRBD2. The germline V gene encodes CDR1 DFQATT and CDR2 SNEGSKA (reference sequence). The CDR3 runs to 13 residues. The V and J ends lost 1 base and 2 bases, in that order; junction bases with no gene match: 0. Here the CDR3 DNA reads TGCAGTGCTAGAGGGACTAGCGCCTACGAGCAGTACTTC. It codes for CSARGTSAYEQYF.

This clonotype was recorded a few times. The rearrangement joins TRBV7-9 to TRBJ1-3; no clear D. This CDR3 region has 12 residues. Trimming stripped 5 bases from V and 4 bases from J, with 6 bases between. Germline CDR1 and CDR2: SEHNR and FQNEAQ (reference sequence). The CDR3 spells CASSQEGNTIYF. In DNA form, the CDR3 reads TGTGCCAGCAGCCAGGAGGGAAACACCATATATTTT.

This clonotype turned up a few times. CDR3 in amino acids: CSASSTGGWVRGTEAFF. The CDR3 DNA is TGCAGTGCCAGCTCTACAGGGGGCTGGGTTCGTGGCACTGAAGCTTTCTTT. The genes are TRBV20-1 and TRBJ1-1, with 9 nucleotides matching TRBD1. Germline CDR1 reads DFQATT; CDR2 reads SNEGSKA (reference sequence). J lost 4 bases, V lost 6 bases, and 18 bases had no gene match. The length of the CDR3 is 17 residues.

This clonotype has only a few counts. The chain is built from TRBV2 and TRBJ2-5; possible D gene TRBD1, 5 bases. CDR3 length equals 11 residues. Germline values: CDR1 SNHLY, CDR2 FYNNEI. Trimming removed 10 bases from V and 5 bases from J, with 11 bases in between. The CDR3 nucleotides are TGTGCCACCCAACCAGGGGAGACCCAGTACTTC. Amino acids: CATQPGETQYF. Full variable domain (remainder filled in from reference TRBV2 and TRBJ2-5): EPEVTQTPSHQVTQMGQEVILRCVPISNHLYFYWYRQILGQKVEFLVSFYNNEISEKSEIFDDQFSVERPDGSNFTLKIRSTKLEDSAMYFCATQPGETQYFGPGTRLLVL.

The rearrangement uses TRBV7-2 and TRBJ2-1; 7 bases map to TRBD2. Germline assignment: CDR1 SGHTA and CDR2 FQGNSA. V lost 10 bases and J lost 6; bases outside the gene matches: 6. This CDR3 contains 12 residues. CDR3 bases: TGTGCCACAGGGCGGGGGTTCAATGAGCAGTTCTTC. Amino acid sequence: CATGRGFNEQFF.

The table lists this clonotype with a few counts. CDR3 region: CATSDRMGLADYNEQFF. The DNA for the CDR3 is TGTGCCACCAGTGATAGGATGGGACTAGCGGACTACAATGAGCAGTTCTTC. The V call is TRBV24-1, the J call TRBJ2-1, with TRBD2 matching 11 bases. V was pared by 3 bases and J by 3 bases, with 6 bases of the junction left unmatched. CDR1 is KGHDR and CDR2 is SFDVKD in the germline V gene. CDR3 length: 17 amino acids.

This clonotype occurred once. The chain is built from TRBV18 and TRBJ2-7, with D perhaps matching TRBD2 (7 bases). The CDR3 consists of 17 residues. V was shortened by 1 base and J by 4 bases, with 20 bases between the two germline ends. Germline loops: CDR1 KGHSH, CDR2 LQKENI. CDR3 bases: TGTGCCAGCTCACCACTGAATCCGGGACGGGGGGCGTACGAGCAGTACTTC. Protein product: CASSPLNPGRGAYEQYF.

This chain links TRBV5-1 with TRBJ1-1, with 8 bases identical to TRBD1. Germline CDR1 and CDR2: SGHRS and YFSETQ. V lost 0 bases, J lost 4 bases, and 5 bases stayed unmatched. This CDR3 has 15 amino acids. CDR3 region: CASSLAGQGGTEAFF. In DNA, the CDR3 is TGCGCCAGCAGCTTGGCTGGACAGGGAGGCACTGAAGCTTTCTTT.

This chain uses TRBV4-3 with TRBJ2-3; D uncertain. CDR1 is LGHNA, CDR2 YSLEER, per germline. V was trimmed by 0 bases and J by 1 base, leaving 5 bases between them. This CDR3 contains 14 residues. CDR3 loop: CASSQDLRTDTQYF. CDR3 bases: TGCGCCAGCAGCCAAGATCTCCGCACAGATACGCAGTATTTT.